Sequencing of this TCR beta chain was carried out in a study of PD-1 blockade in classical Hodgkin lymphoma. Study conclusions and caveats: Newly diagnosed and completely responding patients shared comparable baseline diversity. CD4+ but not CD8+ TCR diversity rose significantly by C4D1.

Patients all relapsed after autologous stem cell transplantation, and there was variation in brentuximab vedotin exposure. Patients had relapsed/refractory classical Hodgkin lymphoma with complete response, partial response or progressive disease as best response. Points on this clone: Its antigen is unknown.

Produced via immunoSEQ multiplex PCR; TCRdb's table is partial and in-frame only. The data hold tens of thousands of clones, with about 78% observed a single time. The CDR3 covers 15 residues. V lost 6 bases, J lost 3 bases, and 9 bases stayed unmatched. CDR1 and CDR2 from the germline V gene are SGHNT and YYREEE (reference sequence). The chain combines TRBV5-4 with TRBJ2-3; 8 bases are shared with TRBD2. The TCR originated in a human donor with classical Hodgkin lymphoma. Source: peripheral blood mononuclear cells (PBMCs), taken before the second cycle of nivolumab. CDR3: CASTRDGGATDTQYF. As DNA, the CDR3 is TGTGCCAGCACCCGGGACGGGGGGGCTACAGATACGCAGTATTTT.